This T cell receptor beta chain comes out of a study of tumor and adjacent non-tumor tissue in lung cancer. About the research overall: The cohort had about a dozen adenocarcinoma, 2 squamous cell and 1 small cell patients. The patients, around 9 men and 5 or 6 women, were about 31 to 85 with stage I to III disease.

Regarding this clonotype: Its antigen is as yet unknown. One end of the junction is discordant with germline, which a read error may explain.

RNA was extracted from bulk tissue without any cell sorting. Study-wide results and limits: Normal lung showed higher cumulative top 100 clone frequency than tumor.

Germline V gene lookup returns CDR1 DFQATT and CDR2 SNEGSKA (reference sequence). The CDR3 extends over 17 amino acids. A modified ARM-PCR protocol with three rounds of nested PCR amplified TCRbeta. MiXCR, run by TCRdb on the multiplex PCR reads, gives a single entry per CDR3 protein. The table includes 70,000 to 90,000 distinct CDR3 sequences, roughly 80% detected once. Sequenced: lung tumor tissue. The chain combines TRBV20-1 with TRBJ2-5; D unclear. This sequence was found in a woman in her forties or fifties with non-small cell lung cancer. This CDR3 reads CNAISPTTLGPKETQCF. CDR3 nucleotide sequence: TGCAATGCTATCAGCCCGACAACCCTTGGGCCCAAAGAGACCCAGTGCTTC.